Described below is a single TCR beta chain sequence and its context. Its antigen is not identified. The sample comes from a study of response to subunit inactivated influenza vaccine. Study results and caveats: Few new T cells, the authors suggested, are recruited by each seasonal influenza vaccination.

TCRdb re-called the RT-PCR reads with MiXCR, one entry per CDR3 protein. The top ten clones hold approximately 10% of a sample with 500,000 to 600,000 distinct CDR3 sequences, 14% of them seen once. This clonotype was sampled from a man aged 45-65 years who received an inactivated influenza vaccine. This sample comprised PBMCs from blood, obtained 11 to 12 days after vaccination.

The DNA for the CDR3 is TGTGCCAGCAGTGAGTGGGGGATAGGCTATGGCTACACCTTC. Translation: CASSEWGIGYGYTF. The V gene is TRBV25-1, the J gene TRBJ1-2; possible D gene TRBD1, 5 bases. Trimming stripped 3 bases from V and 4 bases from J, with 12 bases between. CDR1 and CDR2 (germline): MGHDK, SYGVNS. The CDR3 totals 14 residues.